The source of this TCR beta chain is a study of T cell clones after liver transplantation. About the study: A pre-transplant mixed lymphocyte reaction with TCRbeta sequencing defined graft-donor-reactive clones followed in post-transplant blood.

The repertoire was sequenced with immunoSEQ multiplex PCR; TCRdb's copy has only in-frame clones and lacks some. The sample has tens of thousands of clones, around 70% seen once. This CDR3 has 17 residues. The V gene lost 3 bases and the J gene lost 3 bases, with 21 bases spanning the gap. CDR1 is SGHAT and CDR2 is FQNNGV in the germline V gene. Sample: CD4+ T cells from blood, taken at the 22-month timepoint. The chain is built from TRBV11-2 and TRBJ2-7; D remains unclear. This clonotype was sampled from a human patient who received a liver transplant. Some T cells could come from the graft donor. The CDR3 sequence: CASSFGLNRDTIYEQYF. In DNA, the CDR3 is TGTGCCAGCAGCTTCGGTCTAAACCGAGACACCATCTACGAGCAGTACTTC.